A selection of T cell receptor beta chains follows, all from one sample in a study of blood T cell repertoires in COVID-19. Clones were sequenced by immunoSEQ multiplex PCR, and TCRdb holds only the in-frame ones, with some missing. There are 130,000 to 150,000 clones in the sample; 81% occur only once, and over 8% lies in the top ten. Sequencing input: peripheral blood. Every receptor here comes from a human donor in a cohort sampled during active COVID-19. Both conserved end residues are part of each CDR3. D genes are given only for firm matches. Some rows mark clone size as missing; the rest say once, few, many or name a class of expanded clone.

d_call,j_call,clone_size,v_call,cdr3_aa,cdr3_nt
TRBD2,TRBJ2-7,NA,TRBV4-1,CASSPGTSGTYEQYF,TGCGCCAGCAGCCCCGGGACTAGCGGGACCTACGAGCAGTACTTC
TRBD2,TRBJ2-1,NA,TRBV7-9,CASNLAGVKGEQFF,TGTGCCAGCAACCTAGCGGGAGTAAAGGGTGAGCAGTTCTTC
TRBD1,TRBJ2-1,NA,TRBV7-3,CASSLGQGHNEQFF,TGTGCCAGCAGCTTAGGACAGGGGCACAATGAGCAGTTCTTC
NA,TRBJ2-1,NA,TRBV23-1,CASSRLWGLFNNEQFF,TGCGCCAGCAGTCGCTTGTGGGGACTTTTCAACAATGAGCAGTTCTTC
NA,TRBJ1-3,once,TRBV20-1,CSASQGAGNTIYF,TGCAGTGCTAGTCAGGGTGCTGGAAACACCATATATTTT
NA,TRBJ2-5,NA,TRBV19,CASSIRHLETQYF,TGTGCCAGTAGTATAAGACATCTAGAGACCCAGTACTTC
TRBD1,TRBJ2-7,NA,TRBV6-6,CASRAGTGSMYEQYF,TGTGCCAGCAGGGCAGGGACAGGGTCTATGTACGAGCAGTACTTC
NA,TRBJ2-3,many,TRBV2,CASSEGWGGDTQYF,TGTGCCAGCAGTGAAGGGTGGGGAGGAGATACGCAGTATTTT
NA,TRBJ2-5,NA,TRBV27,CASSSSLVRQETQYF,TGTGCCAGCAGTTCGTCACTGGTACGCCAAGAGACCCAGTACTTC
TRBD2,TRBJ2-7,NA,TRBV4-3,CASSQESGAVEQYF,TGCGCCAGCAGCCAAGAAAGCGGGGCCGTCGAGCAGTACTTC
NA,TRBJ1-4,NA,TRBV7-2,CASSRGGANEKLFF,TGTGCCAGCAGCCGGGGGGGGGCTAATGAAAAACTGTTTTTT
TRBD2,TRBJ2-7,NA,TRBV5-1,CASSLAPPREFEQYF,TGCGCCAGCAGCTTGGCCCCCCCGCGGGAGTTTGAGCAGTACTTC
NA,TRBJ1-5,NA,TRBV19,CASSIQNSNQPQHF,TGTGCCAGTAGTATACAGAATAGCAATCAGCCCCAGCATTTT
NA,TRBJ2-1,NA,TRBV5-4,CASSLPPSRSNEQFF,TGTGCCAGCAGCTTACCCCCTTCCCGGAGCAATGAGCAGTTCTTC
NA,TRBJ2-7,once,TRBV28,CASRSTGYEQYF,TGTGCCAGCAGGTCGACAGGCTACGAGCAGTACTTC
NA,TRBJ1-5,NA,TRBV19,CASSIHVGRGGDQPQHF,TGTGCCAGTAGTATACATGTGGGTCGTGGAGGGGATCAGCCCCAGCATTTT
TRBD1,TRBJ2-5,NA,TRBV18,CASSNTRQGKQETQYF,TGTGCCAGCTCAAATACTAGACAGGGCAAACAAGAGACCCAGTACTTC
NA,TRBJ1-1,few,TRBV2,CASSEYGGNTEAFF,TGTGCCAGCAGTGAATACGGTGGGAACACTGAAGCTTTCTTT
TRBD2,TRBJ2-3,NA,TRBV7-3,CASSYGLETDTQYF,TGTGCCAGCAGCTACGGACTAGAGACAGATACGCAGTATTTT
NA,TRBJ1-2,NA,TRBV28,CASSFRGRGNGYTF,TGTGCCAGCAGTTTTCGGGGGAGGGGTAATGGCTACACCTTC
TRBD2,TRBJ2-1,NA,TRBV11-2,CASSLDVSGRYTQFF,TGTGCCAGCAGCTTAGATGTGAGCGGGAGGTACACGCAGTTCTTC
TRBD2,TRBJ2-2,NA,TRBV15,CATSREFGTSGSVQAGELFF,TGTGCCACCAGCAGAGAATTCGGGACTAGCGGGAGCGTACAAGCCGGGGAGCTGTTTTTT
TRBD1,TRBJ2-2,NA,TRBV24-1,CATSEIGQGATGELFF,TGTGCCACCAGTGAGATAGGACAGGGGGCGACCGGGGAGCTGTTTTTT
TRBD1,TRBJ1-2,NA,TRBV5-6,CASSSRGRAMRYTF,TGTGCCAGCAGTTCCAGGGGGCGGGCTATGCGGTACACCTTC
TRBD2,TRBJ2-1,NA,TRBV28,CASSLPSGGRSSYNEQFF,TGTGCCAGCAGTTTACCTAGCGGGGGCCGGAGCTCCTACAATGAGCAGTTCTTC
NA,TRBJ1-1,once,TRBV6-2/TRBV6-3,CASSYPSTEAFF,TGTGCCAGCAGTTACCCGTCCACTGAAGCTTTCTTT
TRBD1,TRBJ1-3,NA,TRBV4-2,CASSQDPGQAGRNSGNTIYF,TGTGCCAGCAGCCAAGACCCTGGACAGGCCGGTAGGAACTCTGGAAACACCATATATTTT
TRBD2,TRBJ2-5,NA,TRBV19,CASSGPGLPKETQYF,TGTGCCAGTAGTGGACCGGGACTACCAAAAGAGACCCAGTACTTC
TRBD2,TRBJ2-5,NA,TRBV6-1,CASSETLAGGMGETQYF,TGTGCCAGCAGTGAAACCTTAGCGGGAGGGATGGGGGAGACCCAGTACTTC
NA,TRBJ2-3,NA,TRBV10-3,CAISDGWETDTQYF,TGTGCCATCAGTGACGGGTGGGAGACAGATACGCAGTATTTT
NA,TRBJ1-6,once,TRBV6-2/TRBV6-3,CASSLQRHYNSPLHF,TGTGCCAGCAGCCTACAGCGGCACTATAATTCACCCCTCCACTTT
NA,TRBJ2-3,NA,TRBV15,CATEGVYADTQYF,TGTGCCACCGAGGGGGTTTATGCAGATACGCAGTATTTT
NA,TRBJ2-2,NA,TRBV6-5,CASALAGASGELFF,TGTGCCAGTGCCTTGGCAGGGGCTTCCGGGGAGCTGTTTTTT
NA,TRBJ1-1,NA,TRBV5-1,CASSLTGPYTEAFF,TGCGCCAGCAGCTTGACAGGACCTTACACTGAAGCTTTCTTT
TRBD1,TRBJ1-4,NA,TRBV6-6,CASSYSGGDEKLFF,TGTGCCAGCAGTTATTCAGGGGGAGATGAAAAACTGTTTTTT
NA,TRBJ1-4,NA,TRBV6-5,CASRATDIPGEKLFF,TGTGCCAGCAGAGCCACGGACATCCCCGGGGAAAAACTGTTTTTT